These T cell receptor beta chains were read from a single sample in a study of blood T cell repertoires in COVID-19. Repertoires were generated with immunoSEQ multiplex PCR, while TCRdb's copy carries only in-frame clones and drops some. The sample has 200,000 to 250,000 clones, approximately 78% seen once. Source material: peripheral blood. These receptor sequences come from a woman between 70 and 85 years old with COVID-19, enrolled during active disease. Both conserved end residues are part of each CDR3. The D gene is left open where the match is weak. Part of the rows lack a size; the others show once, few, many or a class for expanded clones.

v_call	clone_size	d_call	j_call	cdr3_aa	cdr3_nt
TRBV9	NA	NA	TRBJ2-3	CASSVGASSLTDTQYF	TGTGCCAGCAGCGTAGGAGCCTCTAGTTTGACAGATACGCAGTATTTT
TRBV7-2	NA	NA	TRBJ1-2	CASSLERGNYGYTF	TGTGCCAGCAGCTTAGAAAGGGGTAACTATGGCTACACCTTC
TRBV28	NA	TRBD1	TRBJ1-3	CASSLWTGSGNTIYF	TGTGCCAGCAGTTTATGGACAGGGTCTGGAAACACCATATATTTT
TRBV7-8	NA	TRBD2	TRBJ2-1	CASSLGLAGNNEQFF	TGTGCCAGCAGCTTAGGACTAGCGGGGAACAATGAGCAGTTCTTC
TRBV18	NA	TRBD1	TRBJ1-1	CASFQSGTGDAFF	TGTGCCAGCTTCCAGTCCGGGACAGGGGACGCTTTCTTT
TRBV24-1	few	NA	TRBJ1-1	CATSDPRITEAFF	TGTGCCACCAGTGACCCCAGGATCACTGAAGCTTTCTTT
TRBV5-1	NA	TRBD2	TRBJ2-7	CASNGGSSYEQYF	TGCGCCAGCAATGGCGGGAGCTCCTACGAGCAGTACTTC
TRBV7-8	NA	NA	TRBJ2-7	CASSLAGQGGPYEQYF	TGTGCCAGCAGCTTAGCAGGGCAGGGGGGTCCCTACGAGCAGTACTTC
TRBV19	NA	TRBD1	TRBJ2-1	CASSIRRWDREFDEQFF	TGTGCCAGTAGTATTAGGAGGTGGGACAGGGAGTTTGATGAGCAGTTCTTC
TRBV5-6	NA	TRBD1	TRBJ2-7	CASSSRRQGAYEQYF	TGTGCCAGCAGCTCTAGAAGACAGGGGGCTTACGAGCAGTACTTC
TRBV19	NA	TRBD1	TRBJ2-5	CASNDREGETQYF	TGTGCCAGTAATGACAGGGAAGGGGAGACCCAGTACTTC
TRBV11-2	NA	NA	TRBJ2-7	CASSLDDRRSFSYEQYF	TGTGCCAGCAGCTTAGATGATCGCCGGAGCTTTTCCTACGAGCAGTACTTC
TRBV6-2/TRBV6-3	NA	NA	TRBJ1-3	CASSYSWSSGNTIYF	TGTGCCAGCAGTTACTCTTGGAGCTCTGGAAACACCATATATTTT
TRBV28	NA	NA	TRBJ1-1	CASSFRLLNTEAFF	TGTGCCAGCAGTTTCAGACTCCTGAACACTGAAGCTTTCTTT
TRBV7-2	NA	NA	TRBJ1-4	CASSLTSATNEKLFF	TGTGCCAGCAGCTTAACATCCGCAACTAATGAAAAACTGTTTTTT
TRBV19	NA	TRBD2	TRBJ2-7	CASSIAASGAYEQYF	TGTGCCAGTAGTATAGCGGCTAGCGGGGCCTACGAGCAGTACTTC
TRBV10-3	NA	NA	TRBJ1-4	CAISVTGSDNEKLFF	TGTGCCATCAGTGTTACAGGGTCGGACAATGAAAAACTGTTTTTT
TRBV3-1/TRBV3-2	NA	TRBD1	TRBJ1-3	CASSPPLGQGPGNTIYF	TGTGCCAGCAGCCCCCCCCTGGGACAGGGACCCGGAAACACCATATATTTT
TRBV10-1	NA	NA	TRBJ1-4	CASSEGQGGEKLFF	TGCGCCAGCAGTGAGGGGCAGGGCGGCGAAAAACTGTTTTTT
TRBV9	NA	NA	TRBJ2-7	CASSVGWSSYEQYF	TGTGCCAGCAGCGTAGGATGGAGCTCCTACGAGCAGTACTTC
TRBV7-6	NA	NA	TRBJ1-1	CASSLAPFTKLNTEAFF	TGTGCCAGCAGCTTGGCACCCTTCACTAAATTGAACACTGAAGCTTTCTTT
TRBV10-3	NA	TRBD1	TRBJ1-6	CASRDRVVVNSPLHF	TGTGCCTCCCGGGACAGGGTAGTAGTAAATTCACCCCTCCACTTT
TRBV18	few	TRBD2	TRBJ2-2	CASSPLAGGVTGELFF	TGTGCCAGCTCACCGCTAGCGGGAGGAGTCACCGGGGAGCTGTTTTTT
TRBV13	NA	NA	TRBJ2-2	CASSLYRVGAGELFF	TGTGCCAGCAGCCTCTACAGGGTTGGGGCCGGGGAGCTGTTTTTT
TRBV19	NA	TRBD2	TRBJ2-7	CASSTTSGSTYEQYF	TGTGCCAGTAGTACGACTAGCGGGAGTACCTACGAGCAGTACTTC
TRBV14	NA	NA	TRBJ1-5	CASSQFLGGDQPQHF	TGTGCCAGCAGCCAGTTCCTCGGAGGGGATCAGCCCCAGCATTTT
TRBV27	NA	TRBD2	TRBJ2-2	CASSYTLAGGPSGELFF	TGTGCCAGCAGCTACACTCTAGCGGGAGGGCCTTCCGGGGAGCTGTTTTTT
TRBV6-2/TRBV6-3	NA	NA	TRBJ1-5	CASSQGSNQPQHF	TGTGCCAGCAGTCAGGGTAGCAATCAGCCCCAGCATTTT
TRBV19	NA	NA	TRBJ2-1	CASSPTLRGHNEQFF	TGTGCCAGTAGTCCAACCCTCAGGGGACACAATGAGCAGTTCTTC
TRBV3-1/TRBV3-2	NA	NA	TRBJ1-2	CASSQGSDYGYTF	TGTGCCAGCAGCCAAGGCTCAGACTATGGCTACACCTTC
TRBV29-1	NA	NA	TRBJ2-5	CSVSRTVQETQYF	TGCAGCGTTTCGAGGACAGTCCAAGAGACCCAGTACTTC
TRBV2	few	TRBD2	TRBJ2-5	CASGASGSWGETQYF	TGTGCCAGCGGGGCTAGCGGGAGTTGGGGAGAGACCCAGTACTTC
TRBV10-3	NA	NA	TRBJ1-1	CAISEALEGLRDTEAFF	TGTGCCATCAGTGAGGCGCTAGAGGGTTTGAGGGACACTGAAGCTTTCTTT
TRBV4-3	once	NA	TRBJ1-1	CASSQAGENTEAFF	TGCGCCAGCAGCCAAGCAGGGGAGAACACTGAAGCTTTCTTT
TRBV27	NA	NA	TRBJ1-3	CASKTALGNTIYF	TGTGCCAGTAAGACAGCGCTTGGAAACACCATATATTTT
TRBV19	NA	TRBD2	TRBJ2-4	CATGIPGLAGVRTKNIQYF	TGTGCCACCGGAATTCCGGGACTAGCGGGAGTGCGGACCAAAAACATTCAGTACTTC
TRBV5-1	NA	TRBD2	TRBJ2-7	CASSLGTSGSYEQYF	TGCGCCAGCAGCTTGGGGACTAGCGGGAGTTACGAGCAGTACTTC